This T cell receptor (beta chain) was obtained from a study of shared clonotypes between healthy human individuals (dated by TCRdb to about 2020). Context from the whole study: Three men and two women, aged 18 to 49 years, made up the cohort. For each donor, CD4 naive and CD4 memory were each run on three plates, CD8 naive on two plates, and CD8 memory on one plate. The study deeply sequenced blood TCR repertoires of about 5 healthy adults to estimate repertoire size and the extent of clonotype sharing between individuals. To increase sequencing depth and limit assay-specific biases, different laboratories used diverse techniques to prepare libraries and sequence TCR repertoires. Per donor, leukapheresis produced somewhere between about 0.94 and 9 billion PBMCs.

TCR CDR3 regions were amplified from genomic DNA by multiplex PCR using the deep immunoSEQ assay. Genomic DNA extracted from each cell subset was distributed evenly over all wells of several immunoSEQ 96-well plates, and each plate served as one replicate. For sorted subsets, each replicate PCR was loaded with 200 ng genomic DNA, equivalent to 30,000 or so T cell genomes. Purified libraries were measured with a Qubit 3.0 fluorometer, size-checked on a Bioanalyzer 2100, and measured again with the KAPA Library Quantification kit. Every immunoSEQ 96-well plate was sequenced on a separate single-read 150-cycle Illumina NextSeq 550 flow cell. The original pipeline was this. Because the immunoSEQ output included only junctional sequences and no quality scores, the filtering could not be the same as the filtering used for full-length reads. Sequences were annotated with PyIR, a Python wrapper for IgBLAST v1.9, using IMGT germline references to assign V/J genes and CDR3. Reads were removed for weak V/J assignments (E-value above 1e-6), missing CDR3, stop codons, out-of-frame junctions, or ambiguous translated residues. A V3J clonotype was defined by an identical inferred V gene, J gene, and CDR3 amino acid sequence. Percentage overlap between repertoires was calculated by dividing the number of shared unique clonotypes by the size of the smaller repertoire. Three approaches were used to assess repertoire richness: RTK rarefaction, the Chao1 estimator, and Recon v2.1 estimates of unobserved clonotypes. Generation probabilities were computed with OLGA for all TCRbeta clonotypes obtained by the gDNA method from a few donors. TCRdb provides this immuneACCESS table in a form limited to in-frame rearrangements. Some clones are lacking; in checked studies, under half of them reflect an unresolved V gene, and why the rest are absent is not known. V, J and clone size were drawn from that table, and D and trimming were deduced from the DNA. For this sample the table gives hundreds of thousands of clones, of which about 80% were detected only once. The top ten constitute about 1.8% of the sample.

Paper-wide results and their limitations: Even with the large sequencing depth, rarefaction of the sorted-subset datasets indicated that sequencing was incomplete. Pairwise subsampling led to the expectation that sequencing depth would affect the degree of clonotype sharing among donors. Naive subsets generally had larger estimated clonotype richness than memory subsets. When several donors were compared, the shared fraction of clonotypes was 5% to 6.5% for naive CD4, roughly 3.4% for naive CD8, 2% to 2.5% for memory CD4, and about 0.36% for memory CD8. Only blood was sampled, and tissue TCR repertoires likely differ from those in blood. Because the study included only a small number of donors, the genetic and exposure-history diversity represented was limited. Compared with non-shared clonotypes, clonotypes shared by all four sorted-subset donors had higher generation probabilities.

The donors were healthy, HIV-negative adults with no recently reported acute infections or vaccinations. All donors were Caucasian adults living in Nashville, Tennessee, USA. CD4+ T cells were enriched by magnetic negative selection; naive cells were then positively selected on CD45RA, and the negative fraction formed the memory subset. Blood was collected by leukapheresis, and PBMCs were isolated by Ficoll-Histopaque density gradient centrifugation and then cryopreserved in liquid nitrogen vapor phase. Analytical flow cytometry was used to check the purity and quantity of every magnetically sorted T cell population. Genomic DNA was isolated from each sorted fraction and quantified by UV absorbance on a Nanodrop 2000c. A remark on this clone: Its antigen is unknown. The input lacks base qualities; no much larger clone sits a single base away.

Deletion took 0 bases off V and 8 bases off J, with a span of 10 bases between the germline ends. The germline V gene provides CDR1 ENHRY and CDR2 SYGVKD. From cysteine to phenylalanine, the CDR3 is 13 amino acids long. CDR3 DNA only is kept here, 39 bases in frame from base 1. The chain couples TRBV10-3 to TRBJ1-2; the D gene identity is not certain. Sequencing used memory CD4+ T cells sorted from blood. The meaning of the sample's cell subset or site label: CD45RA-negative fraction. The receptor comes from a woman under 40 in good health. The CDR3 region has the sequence CAISESLGNGYTF. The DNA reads TGTGCCATCAGTGAGTCGCTGGGGAACGGCTACACCTTC.